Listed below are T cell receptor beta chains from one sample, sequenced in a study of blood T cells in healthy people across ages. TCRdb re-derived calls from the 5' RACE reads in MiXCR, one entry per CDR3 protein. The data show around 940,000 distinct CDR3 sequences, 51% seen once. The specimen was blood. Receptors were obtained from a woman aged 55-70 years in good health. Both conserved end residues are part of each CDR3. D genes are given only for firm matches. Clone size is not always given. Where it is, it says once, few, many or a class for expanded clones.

TGTGCCAGCAGTTACCCGGCCGGGACAGGGGGCTCAGATACGCAGTATTTT | CASSYPAGTGGSDTQYF | NA | TRBJ2-3 | TRBD1 | TRBV6-6
TGTGCCAGCAGTTTATGGGACTATGCCTCCTACGTAGAGCAGTACTTC | CASSLWDYASYVEQYF | NA | TRBJ2-7 | TRBD2 | TRBV12-3/TRBV12-4
TGTGCCAGCAGTTCCAGGGAGGGGAACACCGGGGAGCTGTTTTTT | CASSSREGNTGELFF | NA | TRBJ2-2 | TRBD2 | TRBV7-3
TGTGCCGCCGAGAGGGGGGGGTACGAGCAGTACTTC | CAAERGGYEQYF | NA | TRBJ2-7 | NA | TRBV28
TGTGCCAGCAGCGGACAGGGCGATGAAGCTTTCTTT | CASSGQGDEAFF | NA | TRBJ1-1 | TRBD1 | TRBV9
TGCGCCAGCAGCCAACGCGGGAGCCTTGCTAATGAAAAACTGTTTTTT | CASSQRGSLANEKLFF | NA | TRBJ1-4 | NA | TRBV4-3
TGCAGTGCCACGACAGGAGTGCAGAACACTGAAGCTTTCTTT | CSATTGVQNTEAFF | NA | TRBJ1-1 | NA | TRBV20-1
TGTGCCAGCAGCCAGACGGGAGCGGGTCATACGCAGTATTTT | CASSQTGAGHTQYF | few | TRBJ2-3 | NA | TRBV14
TGCAGTGCTAGAGATCGTGCGGCCTCCGGGTTTGGCTACACCTTC | CSARDRAASGFGYTF | once | TRBJ1-2 | NA | TRBV20-1
TGTGCCAGCAGTCCCCTCGGGCAGCCGAACCAAGAGACCCAGTACTTC | CASSPLGQPNQETQYF | few | TRBJ2-5 | NA | TRBV27
TGTGCCAGCACTGAATTTAGGGAGGACAACGAGCAGTACTTC | CASTEFREDNEQYF | NA | TRBJ2-7 | NA | TRBV28
TGTGCCAGCAGTTGCCCAGGGGCACTAACGCTTACGCAGTATTTT | CASSCPGALTLTQYF | NA | TRBJ2-3 | NA | TRBV6-7
TGTGCCTGCAGTTTATGGGGGAACACCGGGGAGCTGTTTTTT | CACSLWGNTGELFF | NA | TRBJ2-2 | NA | TRBV27
TGTGCCAGCAGCTTGCAACTAAGAGCTAGCACAGATACGCAGTATTTT | CASSLQLRASTDTQYF | NA | TRBJ2-3 | NA | TRBV7-3
TGCAGTGCTAGACGGACAGGGACCGGGGAGCTGTTTTTT | CSARRTGTGELFF | NA | TRBJ2-2 | TRBD1 | TRBV20-1
TGTGCCAGCAGTTACTCGAAGCCAGGGATGATTACCTACGAGCAGTACTTC | CASSYSKPGMITYEQYF | NA | TRBJ2-7 | NA | TRBV6-5
TGCAGTGCTAGTGTAACAGGTGGTCGGGCCGAGCAGTACTTC | CSASVTGGRAEQYF | NA | TRBJ2-7 | NA | TRBV20-1
TGTGCCAGCAGCGTACTCCCTCCCGGGACCCTCACTGAAGCTTTCTTT | CASSVLPPGTLTEAFF | few | TRBJ1-1 | NA | TRBV9
TGCAGTGCTAGCAGAGACAGGGATCAGCCCCAGCATTTT | CSASRDRDQPQHF | NA | TRBJ1-5 | TRBD1 | TRBV20-1
TGTGCCAGCAGCTTTAGCGGAGAGGCAACAGATACGCAGTATTTT | CASSFSGEATDTQYF | few | TRBJ2-3 | NA | TRBV7-6
TGTGCCAGCAGGCAGGACAGGGTCGAGACCCAGTACTTC | CASRQDRVETQYF | NA | TRBJ2-5 | TRBD1 | TRBV7-2
TGTGCCAGCAGTTTACAGGGGCTTAACTATGGCTACACCTTC | CASSLQGLNYGYTF | NA | TRBJ1-2 | NA | TRBV12-3/TRBV12-4
TGCGCCAGCAGCTTGGCCCAGGTCGTCCGGGCTAATGAAAAACTGTTTTTT | CASSLAQVVRANEKLFF | NA | TRBJ1-4 | NA | TRBV5-1
TGTGCCAGCAGTTACCCGGGGGGACGACAGCCCCAGCATTTT | CASSYPGGRQPQHF | NA | TRBJ1-5 | NA | TRBV6-2/TRBV6-3
TGCAGTGCTAGGAAGGGGCCGATCTATAATTCACCCCTCCACTTT | CSARKGPIYNSPLHF | NA | TRBJ1-6 | NA | TRBV20-1